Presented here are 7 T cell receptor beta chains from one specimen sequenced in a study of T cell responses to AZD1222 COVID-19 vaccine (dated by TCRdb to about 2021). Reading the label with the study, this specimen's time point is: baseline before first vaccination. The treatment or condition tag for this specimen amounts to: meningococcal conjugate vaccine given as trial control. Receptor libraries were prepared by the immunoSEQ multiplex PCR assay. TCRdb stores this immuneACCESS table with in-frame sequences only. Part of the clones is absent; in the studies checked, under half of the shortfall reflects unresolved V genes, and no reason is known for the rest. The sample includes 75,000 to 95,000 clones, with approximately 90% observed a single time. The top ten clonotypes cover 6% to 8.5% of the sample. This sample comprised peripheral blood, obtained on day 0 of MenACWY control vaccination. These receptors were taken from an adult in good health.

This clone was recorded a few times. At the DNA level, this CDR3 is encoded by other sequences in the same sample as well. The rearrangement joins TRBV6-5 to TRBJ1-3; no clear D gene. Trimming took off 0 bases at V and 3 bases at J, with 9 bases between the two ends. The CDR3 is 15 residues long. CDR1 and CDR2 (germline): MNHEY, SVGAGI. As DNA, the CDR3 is TGTGCCAGCAGTTACTCGAGGGCCGTTGGAAACACCATATATTTT. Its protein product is CASSYSRAVGNTIYF.

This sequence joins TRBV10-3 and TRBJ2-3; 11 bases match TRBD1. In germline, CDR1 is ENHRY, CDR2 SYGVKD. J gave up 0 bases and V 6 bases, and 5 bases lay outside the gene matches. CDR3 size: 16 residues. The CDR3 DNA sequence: TGTGCCATCAGGAGGGGACAGGGGGTTAGCACAGATACGCAGTATTTT. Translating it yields CAIRRGQGVSTDTQYF.

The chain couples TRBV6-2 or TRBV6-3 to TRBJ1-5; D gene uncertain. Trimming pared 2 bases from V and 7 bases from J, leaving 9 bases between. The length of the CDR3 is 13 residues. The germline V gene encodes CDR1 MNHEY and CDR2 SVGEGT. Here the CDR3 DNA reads TGTGCCAGCAGTTACATAATTGAACAGCCCCAGCATTTT. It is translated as CASSYIIEQPQHF.

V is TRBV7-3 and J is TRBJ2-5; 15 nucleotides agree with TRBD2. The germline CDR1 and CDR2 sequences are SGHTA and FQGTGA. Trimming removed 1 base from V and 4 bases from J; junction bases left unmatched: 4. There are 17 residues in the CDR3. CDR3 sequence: CASSLKEGLAGGETQYF. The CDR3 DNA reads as TGTGCCAGCAGCTTAAAAGAGGGACTAGCGGGAGGAGAGACCCAGTACTTC.

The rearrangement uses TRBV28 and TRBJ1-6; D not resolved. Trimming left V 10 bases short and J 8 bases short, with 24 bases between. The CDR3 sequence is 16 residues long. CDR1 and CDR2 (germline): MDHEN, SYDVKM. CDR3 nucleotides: TGTGCCACCGGTACAAGGAAGGAGGTGGTAGATTCACCCCTCCACTTT. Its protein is CATGTRKEVVDSPLHF.

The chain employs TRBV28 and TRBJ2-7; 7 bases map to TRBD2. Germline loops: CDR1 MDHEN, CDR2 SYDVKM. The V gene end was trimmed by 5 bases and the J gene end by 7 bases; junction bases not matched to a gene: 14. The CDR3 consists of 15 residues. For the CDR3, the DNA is TGTGCCAGCAGTGGGGTAGGAGCGGGGATTCGGGAGCAGTACTTC. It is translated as CASSGVGAGIREQYF.

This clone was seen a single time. Here the CDR3 reads CASSQWKGEKLFF. The CDR3 region has the DNA TGTGCCAGCAGCCAGTGGAAGGGTGAAAAACTGTTTTTT. The gene calls are TRBV7-6 and TRBJ1-4, with no clear D. V was shortened by 5 bases and J by 7 bases, with 11 bases between the two germline ends. Germline V gene data show CDR1 as SGHVS and CDR2 as FNYEAQ. This CDR3 has 13 amino acids.